Below, one T cell receptor beta chain is given with its context. TCRdb itself ran the 5' RACE reads through MiXCR, one entry per CDR3 protein. This table has about 57,000 distinct CDR3 sequences, approximately 26% appearing once. The sorted Tregs were CD4+CD25+CD127-/low cells. This CDR3 comprises 13 residues. J gave up 8 bases and V 6 bases, and 7 bases lay outside the gene matches. The germline gives CDR1 MDHEN, CDR2 SYDVKM. The V gene is TRBV28, the J gene TRBJ1-2; 9 bases align to TRBD1. The sequenced material came from tumor-infiltrating Tregs sorted from the breast tumor. The receptor was derived from a female donor with breast cancer. Written as DNA, the CDR3 is TGTGCCAGCAGACCCACAGGGGGCGACGGCTACACCTTC. This sequence encodes CASRPTGGDGYTF.